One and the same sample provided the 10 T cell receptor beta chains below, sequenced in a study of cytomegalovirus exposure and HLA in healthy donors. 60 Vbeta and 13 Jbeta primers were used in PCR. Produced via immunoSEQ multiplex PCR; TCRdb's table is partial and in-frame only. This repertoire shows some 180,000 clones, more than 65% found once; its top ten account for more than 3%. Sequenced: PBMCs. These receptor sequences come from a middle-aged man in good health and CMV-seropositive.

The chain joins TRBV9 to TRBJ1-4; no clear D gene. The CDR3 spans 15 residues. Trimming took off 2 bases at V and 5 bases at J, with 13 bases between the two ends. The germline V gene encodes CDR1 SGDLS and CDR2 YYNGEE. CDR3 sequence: CASSVGGALNEKLFF. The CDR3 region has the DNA TGTGCCAGCAGCGTCGGAGGAGCCCTAAATGAAAAACTGTTTTTT.

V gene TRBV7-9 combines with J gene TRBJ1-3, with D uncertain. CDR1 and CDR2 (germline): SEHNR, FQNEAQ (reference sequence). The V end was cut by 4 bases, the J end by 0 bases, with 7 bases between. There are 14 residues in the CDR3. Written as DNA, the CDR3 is TGTGCCAGCAGCTCAGGCAACTCTGGAAACACCATATATTTT. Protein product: CASSSGNSGNTIYF.

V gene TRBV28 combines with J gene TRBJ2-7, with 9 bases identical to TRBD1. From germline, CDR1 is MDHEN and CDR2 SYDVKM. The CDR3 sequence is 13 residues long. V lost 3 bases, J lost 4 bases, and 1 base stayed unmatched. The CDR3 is CASSLGQGYEQYF. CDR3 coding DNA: TGTGCCAGCAGTTTGGGACAGGGATACGAGCAGTACTTC.

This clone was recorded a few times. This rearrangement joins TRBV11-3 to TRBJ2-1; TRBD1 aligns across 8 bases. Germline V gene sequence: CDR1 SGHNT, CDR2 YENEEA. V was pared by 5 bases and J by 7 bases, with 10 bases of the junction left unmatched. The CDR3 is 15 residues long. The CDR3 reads CASSQGAGRMNEQFF. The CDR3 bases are TGTGCCAGCAGCCAGGGGGCAGGGCGGATGAATGAGCAGTTCTTC.

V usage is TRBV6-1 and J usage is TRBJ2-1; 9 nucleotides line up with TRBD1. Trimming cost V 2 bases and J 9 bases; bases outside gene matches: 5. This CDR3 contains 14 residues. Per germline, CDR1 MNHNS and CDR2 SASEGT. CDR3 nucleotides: TGTGCCAGCAGTGAAATTGGACAGGGGAGTGAGCAGTTCTTC. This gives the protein CASSEIGQGSEQFF.

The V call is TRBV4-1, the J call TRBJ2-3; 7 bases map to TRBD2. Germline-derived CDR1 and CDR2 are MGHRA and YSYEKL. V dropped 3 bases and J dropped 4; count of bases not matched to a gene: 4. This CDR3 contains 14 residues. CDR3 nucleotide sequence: TGCGCCAGCAGCCAGGCTGCGGGAGCAGATACGCAGTATTTT. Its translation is CASSQAAGADTQYF.

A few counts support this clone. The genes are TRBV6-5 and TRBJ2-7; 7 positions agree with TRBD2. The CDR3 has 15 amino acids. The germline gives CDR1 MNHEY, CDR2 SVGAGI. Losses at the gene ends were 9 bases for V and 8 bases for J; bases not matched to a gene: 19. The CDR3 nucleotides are TGTGCCAGTGGGTCCGGGGGGACCTATCCTATGAAGCAGTACTTC. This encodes CASGSGGTYPMKQYF.

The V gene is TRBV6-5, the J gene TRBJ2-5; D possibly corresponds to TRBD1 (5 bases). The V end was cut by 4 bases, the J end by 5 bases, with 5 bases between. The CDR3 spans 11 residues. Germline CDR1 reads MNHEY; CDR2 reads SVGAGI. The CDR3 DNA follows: TGTGCCAGCAGTTCAGGGGAGACCCAGTACTTC. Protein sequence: CASSSGETQYF.

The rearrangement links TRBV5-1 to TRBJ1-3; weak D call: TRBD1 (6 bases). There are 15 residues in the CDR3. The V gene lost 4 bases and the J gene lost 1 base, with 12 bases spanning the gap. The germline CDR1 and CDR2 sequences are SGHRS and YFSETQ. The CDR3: CASSSGTLSGNTIYF. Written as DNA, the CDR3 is TGCGCCAGCAGCAGCGGGACACTATCTGGAAACACCATATATTTT.

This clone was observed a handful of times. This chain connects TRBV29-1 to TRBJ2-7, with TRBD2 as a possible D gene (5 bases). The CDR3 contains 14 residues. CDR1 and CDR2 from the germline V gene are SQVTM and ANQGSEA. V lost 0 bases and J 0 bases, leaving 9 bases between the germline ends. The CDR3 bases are TGCAGCGTTGAAGATCCGACTAACTCCTACGAGCAGTACTTC. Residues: CSVEDPTNSYEQYF.